This T cell receptor beta chain was captured by sequencing in a study of beta chain features in type 1 diabetes. General study findings and limits: Healthy donors had naive, central memory and Treg TCRB repertoires that appeared less similar than those seen among patients. Across all four CD4+ subsets, people with type 1 diabetes showed modestly shorter TCRB CDR3s.

Sorting that relied on CD45RO/CCR7/CD25/CD127/CD95/CD27 yielded CD4+ naive, central memory, regulatory and stem cell-like memory cells. Sorted populations all exceeded 95% purity. The entirety of the isolated RNA underwent reverse transcription, so expressed TCRB transcripts were sequenced. The data were produced by immunoSEQ multiplex PCR, yet TCRdb's version contains in-frame clones alone and is incomplete. The table has 600,000 or so clones, around 15% seen once. The table lists this clone with a few counts. Its antigen is currently unknown. Looked up from germline, CDR1 is GTSNPN and CDR2 is SVGIG (reference sequence). Trimming shortened V by 2 bases and J by 3 bases, and 10 bases separated the two germline ends. The CDR3 is 14 residues long.

Sequenced input: naive CD4+ T cells from blood. The chain combines TRBV30 with TRBJ2-2; a weak D match, TRBD2 (5 bases). The clonotype comes from a man aged 18 to 35 with type 1 diabetes. The DNA for the CDR3 is TGTGCCTGGAGTACCCAGCGGTACACCGGGGAGCTGTTTTTT. Translation: CAWSTQRYTGELFF.